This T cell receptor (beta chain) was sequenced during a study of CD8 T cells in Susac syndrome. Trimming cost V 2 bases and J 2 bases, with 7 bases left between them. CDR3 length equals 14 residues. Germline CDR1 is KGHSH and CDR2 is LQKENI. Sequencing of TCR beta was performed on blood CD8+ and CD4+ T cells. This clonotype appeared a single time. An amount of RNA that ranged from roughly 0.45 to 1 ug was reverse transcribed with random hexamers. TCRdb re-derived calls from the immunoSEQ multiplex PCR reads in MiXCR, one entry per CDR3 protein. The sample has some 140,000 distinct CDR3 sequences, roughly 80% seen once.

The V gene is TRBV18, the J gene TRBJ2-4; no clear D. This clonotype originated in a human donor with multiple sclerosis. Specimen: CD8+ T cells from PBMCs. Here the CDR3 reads CASSPSETKNIQYF. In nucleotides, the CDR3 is TGTGCCAGCTCACCATCCGAAACCAAAAACATTCAGTACTTC.